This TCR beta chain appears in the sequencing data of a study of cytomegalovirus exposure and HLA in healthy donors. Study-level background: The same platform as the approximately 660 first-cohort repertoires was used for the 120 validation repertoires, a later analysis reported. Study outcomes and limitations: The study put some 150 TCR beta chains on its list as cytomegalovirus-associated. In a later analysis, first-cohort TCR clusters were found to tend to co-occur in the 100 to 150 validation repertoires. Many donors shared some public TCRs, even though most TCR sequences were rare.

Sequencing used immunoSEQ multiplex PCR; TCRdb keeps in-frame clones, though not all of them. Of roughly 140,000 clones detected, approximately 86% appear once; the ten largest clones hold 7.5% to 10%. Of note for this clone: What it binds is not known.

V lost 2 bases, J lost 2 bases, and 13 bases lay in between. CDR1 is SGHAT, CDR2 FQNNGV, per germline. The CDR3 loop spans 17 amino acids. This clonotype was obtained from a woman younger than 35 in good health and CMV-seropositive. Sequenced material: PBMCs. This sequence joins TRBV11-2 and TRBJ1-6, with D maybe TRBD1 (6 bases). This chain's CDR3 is CASSLLNRAAYNSPLHF. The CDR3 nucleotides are TGTGCCAGCAGCTTATTGAACAGGGCGGCCTATAATTCACCCCTCCACTTT.